The 18 T cell receptor beta chains below all came from one sample that was sequenced in a study of blood T cell repertoires in COVID-19. The repertoire was sequenced with immunoSEQ multiplex PCR; TCRdb's copy has only in-frame clones and lacks some. This sample has approximately 170,000 clones, with approximately 87% found just once. The source material was peripheral blood. These receptors were taken from a woman aged 70 to 79 with acute or convalescent COVID-19.

The CDR3 sequence: CASSHVDRAYQPQHF. CDR3 in DNA: TGCGCCAGCAGCCACGTTGACAGGGCTTACCAGCCCCAGCATTTT. This chain joins TRBV4-1 and TRBJ1-5; 7 nucleotides agree with TRBD1. CDR1 is MGHRA, CDR2 YSYEKL, per germline. The CDR3 extends over 15 amino acids. Germline trimming cut 3 bases from V and 7 bases from J; bases unmatched to any gene: 9.

This chain links TRBV4-3 with TRBJ2-1; D call uncertain. V lost 0 bases, J lost 6 bases, and 9 bases lay in between. The CDR3 is made up of 14 amino acids. CDR1 is LGHNA, CDR2 YSLEER, per germline. The DNA of the CDR3 is TGCGCCAGCAGCCAAGATCTAGTCCCCAATGAGCAGTTCTTC. Protein: CASSQDLVPNEQFF.

The V call is TRBV3-1 (or the pseudogene TRBV3-2), the J call TRBJ2-3; 9 nucleotides agree with TRBD1. Trimming removed 4 bases from V and 0 bases from J; junction bases left unmatched: 5. CDR3 length equals 16 residues. Looked up from germline, CDR1 is LGHDT and CDR2 is YNNKEL (reference sequence). The CDR3 nucleotides are TGTGCCAGCAGCCGAGGGGACAGGGAAAGCACAGATACGCAGTATTTT. The encoded protein is CASSRGDRESTDTQYF.

The CDR3 sequence is CASSPLQGGRYSPLHF. CDR3 in DNA: TGTGCCAGCAGTCCCCTCCAGGGGGGCCGGTATTCACCCCTCCACTTT. The V gene is TRBV6-6, the J gene TRBJ1-6, with 7 nucleotides matching TRBD1. Per the germline V gene, CDR1 is MNHNY and CDR2 is SVGAGI (reference sequence). This CDR3 has 16 residues. V lost 5 bases to trimming and J lost 8 bases; unmatched junction nucleotides: 12.

The chain is built from TRBV2 and TRBJ2-1, with 11 bases aligning to TRBD2. Germline V gene data show CDR1 as SNHLY and CDR2 as FYNNEI. This CDR3 region has 14 residues. V shed 6 bases, J shed 7 bases, and the junction held 5 bases outside the gene matches. The CDR3 loop reads CASRASGGPNEQFF. CDR3 nucleotides: TGTGCCAGCAGAGCTAGCGGGGGGCCAAATGAGCAGTTCTTC.

The V call is TRBV5-1, the J call TRBJ1-5, with TRBD1 matching over 8 bases. V was pared by 4 bases and J by 5 bases, with 5 bases of the junction left unmatched. Germline V gene lookup returns CDR1 SGHRS and CDR2 YFSETQ. The CDR3 covers 14 residues. CDR3 sequence: CASSLDRGDQPQHF. In nucleotides, the CDR3 is TGCGCCAGCAGCCTAGACAGGGGCGATCAGCCCCAGCATTTT.

V gene TRBV19 combines with J gene TRBJ1-1, with D tentatively TRBD1 (6 bases). Per the germline V gene, CDR1 is LNHDA and CDR2 is SQIVND (reference sequence). CDR3 size: 16 residues. Trimming cost V 5 bases and J 2 bases, with 18 bases left between them. The CDR3 bases are TGTGCCAGTAGTGGGGGGGTCAGGGGTTCCAACACTGAAGCTTTCTTT. Translated: CASSGGVRGSNTEAFF.

The V call is TRBV15, the J call TRBJ2-7, with a tentative D call TRBD1 (6 bases). CDR1 is LNHNV, CDR2 YYDKDF, per germline (reference sequence). Trimming took 1 base from V and 4 from J, leaving 11 bases between them. The CDR3 has 14 residues. The CDR3 is CATSRVGRGYEQYF. The CDR3 region has the DNA TGTGCCACCAGCAGAGTGGGCAGGGGTTACGAGCAGTACTTC.

For the CDR3, the DNA is TGCAGTTCGACAGGGGGCTCGTCCGCTGAAGCTTTCTTT. Amino acid sequence: CSSTGGSSAEAFF. The chain carries TRBV29-1 and TRBJ1-1, with TRBD1 identical over 10 bases. Germline CDR1 SQVTM, CDR2 ANQGSEA. This CDR3 comprises 13 residues.

This clone was seen a single time. This chain joins TRBV9 and TRBJ2-5, with no clear D. Germline V gives CDR1 SGDLS, CDR2 YYNGEE. The CDR3 is made up of 13 amino acids. The germline V and J ends were trimmed by 2 bases and 3 bases, with 8 bases remaining between them. As DNA, the CDR3 is TGTGCCAGCAGCGTCTCCTTTAAAGAGACCCAGTACTTC. This encodes CASSVSFKETQYF.

The chain is built from TRBV11-3 and TRBJ2-2, with D maybe TRBD1 (6 bases). Germline CDR1 SGHNT, CDR2 YENEEA. The CDR3 runs 14 residues. V dropped 5 bases and J dropped 2 bases, with 9 bases sitting between them. CDR3 protein: CASSHRENTGELFF. CDR3 DNA sequence: TGTGCCAGCAGCCACAGGGAAAACACCGGGGAGCTGTTTTTT.

This sequence joins TRBV6-4 and TRBJ2-1; TRBD1 agrees at 11 bases. V was clipped by 6 bases and J by 1 base; unmatched bases: 5. CDR1 and CDR2 from the germline V gene are MRHNA and SNTAGT. The CDR3 is 16 amino acids. The CDR3 DNA follows: TGTGCCAGCAGCCGAGGACAGGGGGCATCCTACAATGAGCAGTTCTTC. This gives the protein CASSRGQGASYNEQFF.

The chain uses TRBV10-2 and TRBJ1-6, with TRBD1 as a possible D gene (6 bases). V shed 7 bases and J shed 5 bases, with 12 bases lying between them. Per germline, CDR1 WSHSY and CDR2 SAAADI. The CDR3 is 14 residues long. Here the CDR3 reads CASTPGQDNSPLHF. The DNA of the CDR3 is TGCGCCAGCACTCCGGGACAAGATAATTCACCCCTCCACTTT.

There are a few counts of this clone. V usage is TRBV6-5 and J usage is TRBJ1-2; D is undetermined. V lost 5 bases to trimming and J lost 0 bases, with 7 bases between them. In germline, CDR1 is MNHEY, CDR2 SVGAGI. This CDR3 is built from 13 residues. The CDR3 here is CASSLRANYGYTF. In nucleotides, the CDR3 is TGTGCCAGCAGTCTGCGAGCTAACTATGGCTACACCTTC.

The chain carries TRBV7-9 and TRBJ2-1; D call uncertain. Germline V CDR1 and CDR2: SEHNR, FQNEAQ (reference sequence). CDR3 length: 14 amino acids. Deletions cut 1 base from V and 2 bases from J, with 6 bases between. The CDR3 DNA follows: TGTGCCAGCAGCTTAGAAGCCGCCTACAATGAGCAGTTCTTC. It translates to CASSLEAAYNEQFF.

This clone was seen only once. The rearrangement links TRBV5-1 to TRBJ2-2, with D possibly being TRBD1 (5 bases). The CDR3 extends over 14 amino acids. The germline gives CDR1 SGHRS, CDR2 YFSETQ. The V gene lost 4 bases and the J gene lost 1 base, with 8 bases spanning the gap. In DNA form, the CDR3 reads TGCGCCAGCAGCGGCGGACAGAACACCGGGGAGCTGTTTTTT. This translates into CASSGGQNTGELFF.

This chain connects TRBV28 to TRBJ2-7; 8 bases are shared with TRBD1. From germline, CDR1 is MDHEN and CDR2 SYDVKM. The trim removed 2 bases at V and 4 bases at J, leaving 7 bases unmatched. The CDR3 consists of 15 residues. CDR3 bases: TGTGCCAGCAGTTTACTTGGACAGGGTAAATACGAGCAGTACTTC. Translating gives CASSLLGQGKYEQYF. The complete variable domain, with remaining parts taken from reference TRBV28 and TRBJ2-7, reads DVKVTQSSRYLVKRTGEKVFLECVQDMDHENMFWYRQDPGLGLRLIYFSYDVKMKEKGDIPEGYSVSREKKERFSLILESASTNQTSMYLCASSLLGQGKYEQYFGPGTRLTVT.

The J gene is TRBJ1-1, the V gene TRBV6-7; D is possibly TRBD1 (5 bases). TRBV6-7 is recorded as an ORF, its role being uncertain. The length of the CDR3 is 13 residues. V gave up 6 bases and J gave up 4 bases, with 12 bases separating them. CDR3 nucleotides: TGTGCCAGCAGATATTACCAGGGCACTGAAGCTTTCTTT. It codes for CASRYYQGTEAFF.